Presented here are 10 T cell receptor beta chains from one specimen sequenced in a study of patients and donors after allogeneic stem cell transplantation. MiXCR, run by TCRdb on the RT-PCR reads, gives a single entry per CDR3 protein. Here the sample spans roughly 230,000 distinct CDR3 sequences, less than 15% being singletons. Sequences were obtained from blood, either unsorted or a sorted T cell fraction (not recorded which). The receptors were sampled from a human donor who was either an allogeneic HSCT recipient or a stem cell or donor lymphocyte infusion donor (not recorded which). It is not recorded whose cells these are; they may come from a transplant donor.

This clonotype was recorded at least ten times. The J gene is TRBJ1-2, the V gene TRBV6-2 or TRBV6-3; D perhaps matches TRBD1 (5 bases). CDR3 length: 16 amino acids. CDR1 and CDR2 from the germline V gene are MNHEY and SVGEGT. V lost 6 bases, J lost 3 bases, and 20 bases lay in between. The CDR3 protein is CASSSRANPSDYGYTF. The CDR3, as DNA: TGTGCCAGCAGCTCCAGGGCGAACCCTTCAGACTATGGCTACACCTTC.

This clonotype has more than one count but fewer than ten. The genes are TRBV18 and TRBJ1-1, with TRBD1 matching 9 bases. V lost 2 bases and J lost 4; bases outside the gene matches: 14. CDR3 length equals 18 residues. Per germline, CDR1 KGHSH and CDR2 LQKENI. The CDR3 protein is CASSPLGQGPKEGTEAFF. The CDR3 DNA sequence: TGTGCCAGCTCACCATTGGGACAGGGACCGAAAGAAGGCACTGAAGCTTTCTTT.

The V and J genes are TRBV5-1 and TRBJ2-2; D ambiguous. Germline lookup yields CDR1 SGHRS and CDR2 YFSETQ. The CDR3 runs to 13 residues. The V gene lost 3 bases and the J gene lost 4 bases, with 7 bases spanning the gap. CDR3 nucleotide sequence: TGCGCCAGCAGCTCTAGGTTCACCGGGGAGCTGTTTTTT. Residues: CASSSRFTGELFF.

In this sample, this clonotype turned up a few times. The chain couples TRBV3-1 to TRBJ2-3; D is ambiguous. The CDR3 is 14 residues long. Germline V CDR1 and CDR2: LGHDT, YNNKEL (reference sequence). V lost 0 bases and J lost 0, with 4 bases in between. CDR3 bases: TGTGCCAGCAGCCAAGATCGGAGCACAGATACGCAGTATTTT. This translates into CASSQDRSTDTQYF.

The chain is built from TRBV5-1 and TRBJ2-5, with 13 bases lining up with TRBD2. The CDR3 is 18 amino acids. CDR1 and CDR2 from the germline V gene are SGHRS and YFSETQ. Losses at the gene ends were 4 bases for V and 4 bases for J; bases not matched to a gene: 13. The CDR3 DNA reads TGCGCCAGCAGCCCCGGACTAGCGGGGGCGGGCCCCAGAGAGACCCAGTACTTC. Its protein product is CASSPGLAGAGPRETQYF.

At least ten counts were recorded for this clonotype. The chain uses TRBV7-9 and TRBJ2-3, with 7 nucleotides matching TRBD1. Trimming removed 2 bases from V and 5 bases from J; junction bases left unmatched: 13. This CDR3 region has 17 residues. The germline CDR1 and CDR2 sequences are SEHNR and FQNEAQ (reference sequence). The CDR3 DNA follows: TGTGCCAGCAGCTTATTTCCCGGGACAGTCTGGAAAGATACGCAGTATTTT. Encoded protein: CASSLFPGTVWKDTQYF.

This clonotype was counted at least ten times. The chain joins TRBV12-5 to TRBJ2-3, with D maybe TRBD1 (6 bases). V was trimmed by 1 base and J by 4 bases, leaving 18 bases between them. CDR1 is LGHNT, CDR2 FRNRAP, per germline. CDR3 length: 17 amino acids. In DNA, the CDR3 is TGTGCTAGTGGTTTGGGGGGGAATGGACAGAGCGCAGATACGCAGTATTTT. It is translated as CASGLGGNGQSADTQYF.

The chain uses TRBV15 and TRBJ1-5, with 8 nucleotides matching TRBD1. V trimming: 2 bases; J trimming: 0 bases; junction bases outside the gene matches: 3. The CDR3 is 16 amino acids. Germline CDR1 reads LNHNV; CDR2 reads YYDKDF (reference sequence). CDR3 amino acids: CATSRRTGYSNQPQHF. CDR3 in DNA: TGTGCCACCAGCAGAAGGACAGGGTATAGCAATCAGCCCCAGCATTTT.

This clonotype showed up many times. The chain is built from TRBV12-3 or TRBV12-4 and TRBJ2-3; 12 bases match TRBD1. V lost 4 bases, J lost 4 bases, and 6 bases stayed unmatched. The CDR3 consists of 16 residues. The CDR3 region has the DNA TGTGCCAGCAGTTGGATGGGACAGGGGGCAGCAGATACGCAGTATTTT. Its protein product is CASSWMGQGAADTQYF.

This clonotype showed up many times. This rearrangement joins TRBV5-4 to TRBJ2-2; possible D gene TRBD1, 6 bases. The ends were cut back, 0 bases at V and 6 bases at J, with 12 bases in the middle. The CDR3 loop spans 15 amino acids. Per the germline V gene, CDR1 is SGHNT and CDR2 is YYREEE (reference sequence). This CDR3 is CASSLEGRGSGELFF. In DNA form, the CDR3 reads TGTGCCAGCAGCTTGGAGGGCAGGGGCTCCGGGGAGCTGTTTTTT.